This TCR beta chain appears in the sequencing data of a study of regulatory T cells in long-lasting Graves disease. Study-level information: Persistent Graves' disease meant over 5 years of antithyroid drugs with positive TSH receptor antibodies. General study points: Relative to new patients (966), persistent patients exhibited greater sharing of public clonotypes (about 3,000).

CDR1 is SGHAT, CDR2 FQNNGV, per germline. V was clipped by 5 bases and J by 6 bases; unmatched bases: 9. The CDR3 loop spans 15 amino acids. Time point defined: persistent/refractory GD, antithyroid drugs over 5 years with positive TRAb. The TCR library was made from RNA extracted from PBMCs. Graves' disease diagnosis followed American Thyroid Association guidelines. EDTA tubes received approximately 9 milliliters of collected peripheral blood. Turning to this clonotype: Its specificity is unknown.

Assembly of TCR beta libraries relied on iRepertoire HTBI primers together with Arm-PCR of CDR3 regions. One entry per CDR3 protein, called by TCRdb with MiXCR from the multiplex PCR reads. The table shows 650,000 to 850,000 distinct CDR3 sequences, with roughly 30% occurring only once. This receptor was obtained from a female donor with Graves disease. Sequenced material: peripheral blood mononuclear cells (PBMCs), taken when the disease was refractory, from a patient treated with antithyroid drugs. V usage is TRBV11-2 and J usage is TRBJ1-5, with TRBD1 matching over 8 bases. Written as DNA, the CDR3 is TGTGCCAGCAGCCCCAGTGTTACAGGGGGTCAGCCCCAGCATTTT. Translating gives CASSPSVTGGQPQHF.